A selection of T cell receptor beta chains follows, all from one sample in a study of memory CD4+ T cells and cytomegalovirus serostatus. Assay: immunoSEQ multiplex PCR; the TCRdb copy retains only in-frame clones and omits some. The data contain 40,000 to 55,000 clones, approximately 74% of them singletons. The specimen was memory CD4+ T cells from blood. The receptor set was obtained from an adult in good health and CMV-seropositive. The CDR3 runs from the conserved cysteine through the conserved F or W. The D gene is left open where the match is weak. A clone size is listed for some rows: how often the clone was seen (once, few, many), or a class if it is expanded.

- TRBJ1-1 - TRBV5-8 TGTGCCAGCAGCTTGGCCGGCAGGGGTGGCACTGAAGCTTTCTTT CASSLAGRGGTEAFF
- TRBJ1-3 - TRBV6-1 TGTGCCAGCAGCGCTACGACGGACTCTGGAAACACCATATATTTT CASSATTDSGNTIYF
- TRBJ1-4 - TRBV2 TGTGCCAGCAGACTCAGGGCGGGGGAAAAACTGTTTTTT CASRLRAGEKLFF
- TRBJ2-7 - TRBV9 TGTGCCAGCAGCGTAGAAATGGACTCCTACGAGCAGTACTTC CASSVEMDSYEQYF
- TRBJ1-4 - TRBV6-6 TGTGCCAGCAGTTCCACTTGGGAGGGGACTAATGAAAAACTGTTTTTT CASSSTWEGTNEKLFF
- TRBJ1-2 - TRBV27 TGTGCCAGCAGTTCACAGGGTCTCGCCTATGGCTACACCTTC CASSSQGLAYGYTF
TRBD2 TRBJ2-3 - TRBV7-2 TGTGCCAGCAGCTCTCTAGCGGGGGGACTCACAGATACGCAGTATTTT CASSSLAGGLTDTQYF
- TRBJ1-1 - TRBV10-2 TGCGCCAGCAGTAACCCTGGGCAGGGATCGAACACTGAAGCTTTCTTT CASSNPGQGSNTEAFF
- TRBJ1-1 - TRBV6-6 TGTGCCAGCAGTCCCTTCGAGGAGACCACTGAAGCTTTCTTT CASSPFEETTEAFF
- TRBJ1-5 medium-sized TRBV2 TGTGCCAGCAGTGAGGAGGGGAATCAGCCCCAGCATTTT CASSEEGNQPQHF
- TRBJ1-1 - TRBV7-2 TGTGCCAGCAGCCAAAGACAGGCCATGAACACTGAAGCTTTCTTT CASSQRQAMNTEAFF
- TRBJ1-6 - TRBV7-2 TGTGCCAGCAGACGAGCCGTCGGAGAGCCCCTCCACTTT CASRRAVGEPLHF
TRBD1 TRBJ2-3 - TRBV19 TGTGCCAGTAGTCTAGACAGGGGGGGGGCAGATACGCAGTATTTT CASSLDRGGADTQYF
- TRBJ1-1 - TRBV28 TGTGCCAGCAGACCCCCGGCGCGGGATGAAGCTTTCTTT CASRPPARDEAFF
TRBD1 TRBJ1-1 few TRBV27 TGTGCCAGCAGAGGACAGGGGAACACTGAAGCTTTCTTT CASRGQGNTEAFF
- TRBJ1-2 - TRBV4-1 TGCGCCAGCAGCCAAGATAGGGTTTCCGACTATGGCTACACCTTC CASSQDRVSDYGYTF
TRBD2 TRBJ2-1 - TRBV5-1 TGCGCCACCTCGGATCGGGGGGAATTCAATGAGCAGTTCTTC CATSDRGEFNEQFF
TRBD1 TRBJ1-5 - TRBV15 TGTGCCACCAGTAGGGACAGGGATGGGGGCCAGCCCCAGCATTTT CATSRDRDGGQPQHF
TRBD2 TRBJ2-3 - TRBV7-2 TGTGCCAGCAGCTTAGAGCGGGGGACAGATACGCAGTATTTT CASSLERGTDTQYF
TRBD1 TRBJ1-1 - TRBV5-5 TGTGCCAGCAGCTCAGCACCGGGACAGGACACTGAAGCTTTCTTT CASSSAPGQDTEAFF
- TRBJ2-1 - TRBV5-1 TGCGCCAGCAGCTCCTCCGGGACAATCAATGAGCAGTTCTTC CASSSSGTINEQFF
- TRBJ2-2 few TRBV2 TGTGCCAGCAGTGAAACCGGGACCCGTGGGTCCGGGGAGCTGTTTTTT CASSETGTRGSGELFF
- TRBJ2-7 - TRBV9 TGTGCCAGCAGCGTAGATACGTCGGACTACGAGCAGTACTTC CASSVDTSDYEQYF
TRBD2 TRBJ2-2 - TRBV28 TGTGCCAGCAGAAGCGGGGGGGCCTCCGGGGAGCTGTTTTTT CASRSGGASGELFF
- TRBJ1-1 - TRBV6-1 TGTGCCAGCAGGGATTATACAGAGTTCACTGAAGCTTTCTTT CASRDYTEFTEAFF
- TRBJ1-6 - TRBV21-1 TGTGCCAGCAGCAAAGACAGGGGTAATTCACCCCTCCACTTT CASSKDRGNSPLHF
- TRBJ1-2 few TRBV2 TGTGCCAGCAGTGAAAGTTTGCCAGGGGCTAGTGGCTACACCTTC CASSESLPGASGYTF
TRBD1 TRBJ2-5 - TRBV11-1 TGTGCCAGCAGCTTATCTCTCGACAGGGGCGTTGGGACCCAGTACTTC CASSLSLDRGVGTQYF
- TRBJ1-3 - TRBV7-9 TGTGCCAGCAGCTTTGAGCCCCTCACCATATATTTT CASSFEPLTIYF
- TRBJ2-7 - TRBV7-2 TGTGCCAGCAGCCGCCAGACTAGCAGGGGCTACGAGCAGTACTTC CASSRQTSRGYEQYF
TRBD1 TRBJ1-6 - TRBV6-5 TGTGCCAGCAGTCGGGACAGACAACTTACCTCCATCCACTTT CASSRDRQLTSIHF
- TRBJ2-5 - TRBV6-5 TGTGCCAGCAGTTACTCCGGGGCAGAGACCCAGTACTTC CASSYSGAETQYF
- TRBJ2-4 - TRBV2 TGTGCCAGCAGGGGGACGGGTGGGGTCAAAAACATTCAGTACTTC CASRGTGGVKNIQYF
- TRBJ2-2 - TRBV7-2 TGTGCCAGCAGCTTAGGGCGTCCCGGGGAGCTGTTTTTT CASSLGRPGELFF
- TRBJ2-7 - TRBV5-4 TGTGCCAGCAGCTTGTATAGCTCCTACGAGCAGTACTTC CASSLYSSYEQYF
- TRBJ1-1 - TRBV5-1 TGCGCCAGCAGCCCGGGACATCCGGGGATGAACACTGAAGCTTTCTTT CASSPGHPGMNTEAFF
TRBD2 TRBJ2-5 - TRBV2 TGTGCCAGCAGTGGGGGTAGCGGGGGACTACAAGAGACCCAGTACTTC CASSGGSGGLQETQYF
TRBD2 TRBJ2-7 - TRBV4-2 TGTGCCAGCAGCCTCCGCGGGGGGGACACCTACGAGCAGTACTTC CASSLRGGDTYEQYF
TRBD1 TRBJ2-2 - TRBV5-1 TGCGCCAGCAGACCGGGACAGGGGGCCGGGGAGCTGTTTTTT CASRPGQGAGELFF
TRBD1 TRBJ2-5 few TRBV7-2 TGTGCCAGCAGCTTATATGGACAGGCTCAAGAGACCCAGTACTTC CASSLYGQAQETQYF
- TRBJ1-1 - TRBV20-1 TGCAGTGCCACAGGGAACACTGAAGCTTTCTTT CSATGNTEAFF
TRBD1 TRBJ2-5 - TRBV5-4 TGTGCCAGCAGCTTGGGCCCTGGGACAGGTCAAAAAGAGACCCAGTACTTC CASSLGPGTGQKETQYF
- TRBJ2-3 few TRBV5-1 TGCGCCAGCAGCTTGGCTGCCCTTGATACGCAGTATTTT CASSLAALDTQYF
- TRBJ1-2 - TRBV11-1 TGTGCCAGCAGCCTCGGTCCGGGGGAATCATCGGATGGCTACACCTTC CASSLGPGESSDGYTF
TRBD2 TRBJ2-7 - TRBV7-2 TGTGCCAGCAGCTTAGTGGCGCGGGGGGCTTACGAGCAGTACTTC CASSLVARGAYEQYF
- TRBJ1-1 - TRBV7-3 TGTGCCAGCAGCTTGGGACCTTCGAACACTGAAGCTTTCTTT CASSLGPSNTEAFF
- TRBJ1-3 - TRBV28 TGTGCCAGCAGTTTTTCTTCCTCTGGAAACACCATATATTTT CASSFSSSGNTIYF
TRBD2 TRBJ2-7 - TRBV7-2 TGTGCCAGCAGCTTAACATCTAGCGGGGGCTACGAGCAGTACTTC CASSLTSSGGYEQYF
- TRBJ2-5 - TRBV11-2 TGTGCCGGCAGCCCGCAGGGCGGGGAGACCCAGTACTTC CAGSPQGGETQYF
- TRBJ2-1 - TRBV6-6 TGTGCCAGCAGTCGACCACTTGGGAATGAGCAGTTCTTC CASSRPLGNEQFF
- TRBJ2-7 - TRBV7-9 TGTGCCAGCAGCGTACCTGAGACCTGGGGCAAGGAGCAGTACTTC CASSVPETWGKEQYF